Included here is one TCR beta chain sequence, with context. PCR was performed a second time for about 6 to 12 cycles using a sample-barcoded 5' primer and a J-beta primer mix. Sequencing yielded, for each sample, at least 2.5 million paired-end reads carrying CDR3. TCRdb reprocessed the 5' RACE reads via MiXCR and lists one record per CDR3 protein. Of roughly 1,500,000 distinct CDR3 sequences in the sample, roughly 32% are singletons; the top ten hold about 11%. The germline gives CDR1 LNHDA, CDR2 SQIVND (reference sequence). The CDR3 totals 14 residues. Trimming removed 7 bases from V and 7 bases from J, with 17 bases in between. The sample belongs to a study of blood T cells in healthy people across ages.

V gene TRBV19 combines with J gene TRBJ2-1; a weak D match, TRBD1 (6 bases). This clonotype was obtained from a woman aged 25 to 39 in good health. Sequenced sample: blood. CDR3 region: CASNRDKGINEQFF. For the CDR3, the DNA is TGTGCCAGTAACCGGGACAAGGGGATAAATGAGCAGTTCTTC.